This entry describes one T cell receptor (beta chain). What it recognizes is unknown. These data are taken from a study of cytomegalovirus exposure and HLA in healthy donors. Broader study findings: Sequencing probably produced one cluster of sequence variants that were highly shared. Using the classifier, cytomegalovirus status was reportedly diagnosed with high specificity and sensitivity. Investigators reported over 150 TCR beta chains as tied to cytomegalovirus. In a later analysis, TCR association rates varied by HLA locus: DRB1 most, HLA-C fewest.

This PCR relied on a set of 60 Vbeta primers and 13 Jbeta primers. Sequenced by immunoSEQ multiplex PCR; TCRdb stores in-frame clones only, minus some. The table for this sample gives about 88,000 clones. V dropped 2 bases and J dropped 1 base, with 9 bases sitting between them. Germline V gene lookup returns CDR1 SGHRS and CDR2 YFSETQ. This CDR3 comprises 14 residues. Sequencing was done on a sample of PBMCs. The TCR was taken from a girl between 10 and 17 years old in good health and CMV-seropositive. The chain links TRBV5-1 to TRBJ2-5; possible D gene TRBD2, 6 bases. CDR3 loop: CASSFGDSQETQYF. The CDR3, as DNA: TGCGCCAGCAGCTTCGGGGACTCCCAAGAGACCCAGTACTTC.